This T cell receptor beta chain emerged from a study of blood T cells in healthy people across ages. Using a J-beta primer mix together with a sample-barcoded 5' primer, a second PCR was run for roughly 6 to 12 cycles. Tagging of each cDNA molecule was performed by a template-switch adaptor with 12 random nucleotides. TCRdb redid the calling of the 5' RACE reads with MiXCR, one entry per CDR3 protein. The repertoire holds about 1,800,000 distinct CDR3 sequences, over 25% seen once, with over 7% in the top ten. Extracted total RNA amounted to at least 5.5 micrograms for each sample. The CDR3 runs 17 residues. With 3 bases clipped from V and 8 bases from J, the junction kept 18 bases outside the gene matches. The V gene's germline CDR1 is SGHAT and CDR2 FQNNGV. Study results and limitations: Because donor CMV status was unknown, expanded clonotype changes were possibly confounded. Long-lived donors exceeded aged donors in naive CD4+ cells and diversity.

Points on this clonotype: Its antigen is undetermined.

The sequence was collected from a woman aged 25 to 39 in good health. The chain joins TRBV11-2 to TRBJ1-2; 7 nucleotides agree with TRBD1. The sequenced material came from blood. CDR3 DNA sequence: TGTGCCAGCAGCTTTGGGGTTACAGGGGTCTTTACCCACGGCTACACCTTC. Protein: CASSFGVTGVFTHGYTF.